The entry that follows covers one T cell receptor (beta chain) sequence. Deletions cut 0 bases from V and 15 bases from J, with 12 bases between. The germline CDR1 and CDR2 sequences are MNHEY and SVGAGI. The CDR3 loop spans 12 amino acids. The data originate from a study of blood T cell repertoires in COVID-19. Study-wide context: The analysed material was cDNA or gDNA that came from T cells, B-cell-depleted T cells, or PBMCs.

Authors' methods: Researchers report that nucleated cell counts were estimated from reference gene primer amplification. Using immunoSEQ multiplex PCR, the repertoire was profiled, and TCRdb retains in-frame clones only, with some absent. D and trimming come from the DNA, and the V and J calls and clone size come from that table. The data show 150,000 or so clones, roughly nine tenths seen once. The sequence was collected from a woman in her 70s with acute or convalescent COVID-19. Sequencing was performed on peripheral blood. This chain links TRBV6-5 with TRBJ2-1; maybe TRBD2 (7 bases). The CDR3 region has the DNA TGTGCCAGCAGTTACTCGGGGGGGCCTTGGTTCTTC. Translation gives CASSYSGGPWFF.